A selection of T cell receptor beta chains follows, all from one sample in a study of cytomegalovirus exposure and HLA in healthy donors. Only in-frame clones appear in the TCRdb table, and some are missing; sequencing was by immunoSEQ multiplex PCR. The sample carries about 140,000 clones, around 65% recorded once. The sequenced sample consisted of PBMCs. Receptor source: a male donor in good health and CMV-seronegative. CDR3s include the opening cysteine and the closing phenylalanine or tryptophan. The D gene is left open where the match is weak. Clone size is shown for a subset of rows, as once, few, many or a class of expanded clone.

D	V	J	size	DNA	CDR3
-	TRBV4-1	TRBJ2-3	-	TGCGCCAGCAGCCAAGGGAGGGGCGGGGCCACAGATACGCAGTATTTT	CASSQGRGGATDTQYF
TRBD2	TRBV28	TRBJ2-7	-	TGTGCCAGCACGATAGCGGGAGACCTTTACGAGCAGTACTTC	CASTIAGDLYEQYF
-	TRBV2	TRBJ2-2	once	TGTGCCAGCGCCCTTAGCAGGGTCACCGGGGAGCTGTTTTTT	CASALSRVTGELFF
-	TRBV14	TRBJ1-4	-	TGTGCCAGCAGCCAAGATTCGACACCTCTTAATGAAAAACTGTTTTTT	CASSQDSTPLNEKLFF
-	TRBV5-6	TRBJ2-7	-	TGTGCCAGCAGCTTCCGTTCCTACGAGCAGTACTTC	CASSFRSYEQYF
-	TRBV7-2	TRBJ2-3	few	TGTGCCAGCAGCTCGTCGTACAGGGGGACTACCACAGATACGCAGTATTTT	CASSSSYRGTTTDTQYF
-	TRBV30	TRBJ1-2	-	TGTGCCTCGGGGTCCGGGGCAGGGGTTGGCTACACCTTC	CASGSGAGVGYTF
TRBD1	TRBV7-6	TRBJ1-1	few	TGTGCCAGCAGCCGAATGACAGGGGTGAACACTGAAGCTTTCTTT	CASSRMTGVNTEAFF
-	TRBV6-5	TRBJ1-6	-	TGTGCCAGCACCCGTAGCTCCTATAATTCACCCCTCCACTTT	CASTRSSYNSPLHF
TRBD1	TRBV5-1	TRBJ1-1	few	TGCGCCAGCAGGCCCGGGACAGCTATTAACACTGAAGCTTTCTTT	CASRPGTAINTEAFF
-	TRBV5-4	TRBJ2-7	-	TGTGCCAGCAGCTCAAGGACAGACAGCTCCTACGAGCAGTACTTC	CASSSRTDSSYEQYF
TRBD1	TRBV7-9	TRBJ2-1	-	TGTTCCAGCAGCTTAGGGAGGGACAGGGGGAATGAGCAGTTCTTC	CSSSLGRDRGNEQFF
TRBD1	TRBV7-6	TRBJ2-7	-	TGTGCCAGCAGCTTAGCGGAACCGGGACAGGGCTACGAGCAGTACTTC	CASSLAEPGQGYEQYF
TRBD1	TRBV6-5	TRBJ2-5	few	TGTGCCAGCACAAGCATTTCCCCGCAGGGGGAGCAGTACTTC	CASTSISPQGEQYF
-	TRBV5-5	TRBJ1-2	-	TGTGCCAGCAGCACCTCCTCACCCCCTATTAATGGCTACACCTTC	CASSTSSPPINGYTF